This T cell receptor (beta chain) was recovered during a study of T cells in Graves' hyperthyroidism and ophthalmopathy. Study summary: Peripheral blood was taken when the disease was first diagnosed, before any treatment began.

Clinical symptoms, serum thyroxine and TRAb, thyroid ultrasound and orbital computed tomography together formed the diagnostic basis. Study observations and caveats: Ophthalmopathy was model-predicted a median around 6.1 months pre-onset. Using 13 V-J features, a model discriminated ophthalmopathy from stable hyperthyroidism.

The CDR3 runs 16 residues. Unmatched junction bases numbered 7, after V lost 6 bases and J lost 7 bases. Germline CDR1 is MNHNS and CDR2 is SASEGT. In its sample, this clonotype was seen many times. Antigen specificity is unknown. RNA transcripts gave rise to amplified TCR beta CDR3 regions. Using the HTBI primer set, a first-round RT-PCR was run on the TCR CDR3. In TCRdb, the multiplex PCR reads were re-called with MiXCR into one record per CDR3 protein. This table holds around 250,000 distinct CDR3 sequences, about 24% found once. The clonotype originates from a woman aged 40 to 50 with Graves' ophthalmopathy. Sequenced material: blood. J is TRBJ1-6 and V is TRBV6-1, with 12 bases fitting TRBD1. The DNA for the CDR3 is TGTGCCAGCAGACTGGGACAGGGGGCTTACAATTCACCCCTCCACTTT. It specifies CASRLGQGAYNSPLHF.